The present T cell receptor (beta chain) was sequenced within a study of cytomegalovirus exposure and HLA in healthy donors. Findings and caveats of the study: According to a later analysis, TCR clusters from the first cohort tended to co-occur in the 100 to 150 validation repertoires. Testing in vitro showed three CMV-associated chains specific for CMV antigens. The study put some 150 TCR beta chains on its list as cytomegalovirus-associated. Diagnosis of cytomegalovirus status made by the classifier reportedly showed high specificity and sensitivity.

Libraries were prepared by immunoSEQ multiplex PCR; TCRdb keeps only in-frame clonotypes and omits some of them. The repertoire holds some 120,000 clones, with around nine tenths as singletons. Germline assignment: CDR1 SNHLY and CDR2 FYNNEI. This CDR3 spans 10 amino acids. V was clipped by 7 bases and J by 7 bases, with 7 bases between them. With respect to this clone: Antigen specificity is unknown.

The V call is TRBV2, the J call TRBJ1-2, with D uncertain. This sequence originates from a woman aged 18-29 years in good health and CMV-seronegative. What was sequenced was PBMCs. CDR3 nucleotide sequence: TGTGCCAGCATGACACTTGGCTACACCTTC. It yields the protein CASMTLGYTF.